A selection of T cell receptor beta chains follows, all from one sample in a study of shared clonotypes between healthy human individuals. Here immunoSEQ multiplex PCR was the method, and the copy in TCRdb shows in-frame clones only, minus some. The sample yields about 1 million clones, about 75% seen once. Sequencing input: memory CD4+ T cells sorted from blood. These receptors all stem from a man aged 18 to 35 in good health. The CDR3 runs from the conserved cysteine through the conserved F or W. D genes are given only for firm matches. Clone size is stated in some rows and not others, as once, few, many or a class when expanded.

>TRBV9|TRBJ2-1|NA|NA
CASSATAQSYNEQFF
TGTGCCAGCAGCGCGACAGCCCAATCCTACAATGAGCAGTTCTTC
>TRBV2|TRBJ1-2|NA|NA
CASSEDGRGYTF
TGTGCCAGCAGTGAGGACGGCCGGGGCTACACCTTC
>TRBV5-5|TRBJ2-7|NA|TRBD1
CASSLTGDAYEQYF
TGTGCCAGCAGCCTGACAGGGGACGCCTACGAGCAGTACTTC
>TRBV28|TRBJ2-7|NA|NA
CASSLSAGLAYEQYF
TGTGCCAGCAGTTTATCTGCAGGGCTGGCCTACGAGCAGTACTTC
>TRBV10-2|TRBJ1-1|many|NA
CASSESGTTEAFF
TGCGCCAGCAGTGAGTCCGGTACCACTGAAGCTTTCTTT
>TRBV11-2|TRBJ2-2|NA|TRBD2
CASSSPRGRGTGELFF
TGTGCCAGCAGCTCCCCGCGCGGGAGAGGCACCGGGGAGCTGTTTTTT
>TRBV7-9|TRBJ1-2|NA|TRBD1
CASSRAGTGVWSYTF
TGTGCCAGCAGCAGAGCCGGGACAGGGGTTTGGAGCTACACCTTC
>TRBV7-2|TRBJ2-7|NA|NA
CASSLRQGGEQYF
TGTGCCAGCAGCCTAAGGCAGGGTGGCGAGCAGTACTTC
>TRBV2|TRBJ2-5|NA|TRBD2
CASSAGLAGGETQYF
TGTGCCAGCAGTGCCGGACTAGCGGGAGGAGAGACCCAGTACTTC
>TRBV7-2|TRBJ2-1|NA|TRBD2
CASRAPGGGNEQFF
TGTGCCAGCAGAGCGCCGGGGGGTGGAAATGAGCAGTTCTTC
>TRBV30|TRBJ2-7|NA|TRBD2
CAWSVYRLAEISYEQYF
TGTGCCTGGAGTGTTTACCGACTAGCGGAGATCTCCTACGAGCAGTACTTC
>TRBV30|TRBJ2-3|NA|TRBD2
CAWSGGSGGSTDTQYF
TGTGCCTGGAGTGGGGGTAGCGGGGGGAGCACAGATACGCAGTATTTT
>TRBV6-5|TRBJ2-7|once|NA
CASSYTGTAEQYF
TGTGCCAGCAGCTACACAGGGACTGCGGAGCAGTACTTC
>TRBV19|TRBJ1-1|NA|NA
CASSLDWEGAEAFF
TGTGCCAGTAGCCTCGATTGGGAAGGGGCTGAAGCTTTCTTT
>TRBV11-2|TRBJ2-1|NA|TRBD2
CASSASGRAWNEQFF
TGTGCCAGCAGCGCTAGCGGGAGGGCCTGGAATGAGCAGTTCTTC
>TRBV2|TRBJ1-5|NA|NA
CASRHLDGGGYSNQPQHF
TGTGCCAGCCGCCATCTTGACGGTGGGGGATATAGCAATCAGCCCCAGCATTTT
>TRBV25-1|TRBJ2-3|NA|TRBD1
CASSAGQGLIDTQYF
TGTGCCAGCAGTGCTGGACAGGGGTTGATAGATACGCAGTATTTT
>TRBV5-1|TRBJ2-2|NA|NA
CASSLEGAANTGELFF
TGCGCCAGCAGCTTGGAAGGGGCGGCGAACACCGGGGAGCTGTTTTTT
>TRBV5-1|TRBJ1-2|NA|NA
CASSLAGGYTF
TGCGCCAGCAGCTTGGCGGGGGGCTACACCTTC
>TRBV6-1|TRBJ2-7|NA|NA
CASRGDAASYEQYF
TGTGCCAGCAGAGGGGACGCCGCCTCCTACGAGCAGTACTTC
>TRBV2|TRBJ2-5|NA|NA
CASRIREKETQYF
TGTGCCAGCAGGATTAGGGAAAAGGAGACCCAGTACTTC
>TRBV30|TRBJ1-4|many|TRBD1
CAWTGTGVPNEKLFF
TGTGCCTGGACCGGGACAGGGGTCCCCAATGAAAAACTGTTTTTT
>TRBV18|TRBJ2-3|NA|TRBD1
CASSPYPGTGGTDTQYF
TGTGCCAGCTCACCATACCCCGGGACAGGGGGCACAGATACGCAGTATTTT
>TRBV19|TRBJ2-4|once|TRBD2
CATVSGGAGKNIQYF
TGTGCCACTGTTAGCGGGGGGGCTGGCAAAAACATTCAGTACTTC
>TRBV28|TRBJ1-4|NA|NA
CASSLGSREKLFF
TGTGCCAGCAGTTTAGGCAGTCGGGAAAAACTGTTTTTT
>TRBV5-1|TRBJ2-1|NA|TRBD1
CASSFNRGNEQFF
TGCGCCAGCAGCTTTAACAGGGGAAATGAGCAGTTCTTC
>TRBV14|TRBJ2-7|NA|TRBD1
CASSQEGTGRTLYEQYF
TGTGCCAGCAGCCAAGAAGGGACAGGGAGAACCCTCTACGAGCAGTACTTC
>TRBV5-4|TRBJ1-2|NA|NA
CASSPDSNYGYTF
TGTGCCAGCAGCCCCGACAGCAACTATGGCTACACCTTC
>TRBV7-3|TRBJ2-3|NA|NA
CASSLKGGGPTDTQYF
TGTGCCAGCAGCTTAAAGGGAGGGGGCCCCACAGATACGCAGTATTTT
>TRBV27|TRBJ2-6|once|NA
CASTTGVGGANVLTF
TGTGCCAGCACGACGGGGGTTGGTGGGGCCAACGTCCTGACTTTC
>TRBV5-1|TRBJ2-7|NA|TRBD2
CASSTTGTRNYEQYF
TGCGCCAGCAGCACAACCGGGACTAGGAATTACGAGCAGTACTTC
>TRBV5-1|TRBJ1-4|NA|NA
CASRGQGEKLFF
TGCGCCAGCAGGGGGCAAGGTGAAAAACTGTTTTTT
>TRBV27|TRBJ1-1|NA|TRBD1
CASSSTGRYTEAFF
TGTGCCAGCAGTTCGACAGGGAGGTACACTGAAGCTTTCTTT
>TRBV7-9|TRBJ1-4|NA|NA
CASSLAGGEKLFF
TGTGCCAGCAGCTTAGCCGGGGGTGAAAAACTGTTTTTT
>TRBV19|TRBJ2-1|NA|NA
CASSIGTGWGQFF
TGTGCCAGTAGTATAGGGACGGGATGGGGGCAGTTCTTC
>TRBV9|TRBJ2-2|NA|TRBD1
CASSKRSGTGATGELFF
TGTGCCAGCAGCAAACGCTCCGGGACAGGGGCCACCGGGGAGCTGTTTTTT
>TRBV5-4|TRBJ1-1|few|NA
CASIRDRGNTEAFF
TGTGCCAGCATCCGCGACCGAGGGAACACTGAAGCTTTCTTT
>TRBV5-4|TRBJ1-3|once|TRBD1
CASSSARNRGAGNTIYF
TGTGCCAGCAGCTCCGCGCGAAACAGGGGAGCCGGAAACACCATATATTTT
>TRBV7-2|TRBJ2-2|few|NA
CASRLDPNTGELFF
TGTGCCAGCAGGCTAGATCCGAACACCGGGGAGCTGTTTTTT
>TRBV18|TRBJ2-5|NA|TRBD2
CASSPPGLAGGEETQYF
TGTGCCAGCTCACCACCGGGACTAGCGGGAGGTGAGGAGACCCAGTACTTC
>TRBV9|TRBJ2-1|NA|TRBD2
CASSVSTTGTSGNEQFF
TGTGCCAGCAGCGTCAGCACTACCGGGACTAGCGGCAATGAGCAGTTCTTC
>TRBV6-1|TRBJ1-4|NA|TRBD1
CASTEKGAPAKLFF
TGTGCCAGCACCGAGAAGGGGGCTCCTGCAAAACTGTTTTTT
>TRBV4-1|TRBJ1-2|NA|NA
CASSQESFGSHYGYTF
TGCGCCAGCAGCCAAGAATCCTTCGGGTCCCACTATGGCTACACCTTC
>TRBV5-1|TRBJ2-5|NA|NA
CASSLNDDLRWETQYF
TGCGCCAGCAGCTTGAATGACGACCTCAGATGGGAGACCCAGTACTTC
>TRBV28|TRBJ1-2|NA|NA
CASSSPGEDGYGYTF
TGTGCCAGCAGTTCCCCCGGGGAAGACGGCTATGGCTACACCTTC
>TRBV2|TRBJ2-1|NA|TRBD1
CASRRGTVSYNEQFF
TGTGCCAGCAGGAGGGGGACAGTCTCCTACAATGAGCAGTTCTTC
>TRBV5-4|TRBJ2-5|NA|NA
CASSPGQQETQYF
TGTGCCAGCAGCCCCGGACAGCAAGAGACCCAGTACTTC
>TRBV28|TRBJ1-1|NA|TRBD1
CASSTGQGPTEAFF
TGTGCCAGCAGTACCGGACAGGGCCCCACTGAAGCTTTCTTT
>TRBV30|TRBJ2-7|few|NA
CAWSGGRGEQYF
TGTGCCTGGAGCGGGGGGCGGGGCGAGCAGTACTTC
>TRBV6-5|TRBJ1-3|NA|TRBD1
CASSRQGSDTIYF
TGTGCCAGCAGCCGACAGGGGAGCGACACCATATATTTT
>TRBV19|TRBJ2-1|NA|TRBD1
CASSEQGYNEQFF
TGTGCCAGTAGTGAACAGGGGTACAATGAGCAGTTCTTC
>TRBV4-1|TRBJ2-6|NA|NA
CASSQDQGGSGANVLTF
TGCGCCAGCAGCCAAGATCAGGGCGGCTCTGGGGCCAACGTCCTGACTTTC
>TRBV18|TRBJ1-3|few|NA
CASSPGFSGNTIYF
TGTGCCAGCTCACCGGGGTTCTCTGGAAACACCATATATTTT
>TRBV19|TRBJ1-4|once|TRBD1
CASSIDWGQEANEKLFF
TGTGCCAGTAGTATCGATTGGGGACAGGAGGCCAATGAAAAACTGTTTTTT
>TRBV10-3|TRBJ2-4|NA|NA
CAISAGSHLAKNIQYF
TGTGCCATCAGTGCCGGTAGTCACTTAGCCAAAAACATTCAGTACTTC
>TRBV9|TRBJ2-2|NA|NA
CASSVGGRDTGELFF
TGTGCCAGCAGCGTAGGGGGTAGGGACACCGGGGAGCTGTTTTTT
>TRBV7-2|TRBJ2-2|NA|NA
CASTSGRPGGELFF
TGTGCCAGCACATCGGGTCGTCCGGGCGGGGAGCTGTTTTTT